This TCR beta chain was documented in a study of blood T cell repertoires in COVID-19 (dated by TCRdb to 2019 to 2021). Study-level background: Collaborator samples came from the United States, Italy and Spain and covered acute and convalescent phases of COVID-19. The prospective study material was composed of cDNA or gDNA derived from T cells, B-cell-depleted T cells, or PBMCs. Deeply sampled blood TCRbeta repertoires from subjects exposed to, actively infected with, or recovered from COVID-19 were included in the dataset. The repertoires were made available in a free public database intended to serve as a resource for research on the immune response to SARS-CoV-2. The samples were drawn from the first 160 participants of the ongoing ImmuneRACE study and from 1,254 subjects provided by 6 global collaborators. Nearly every sample came with metadata listing a de-identified subject ID, COVID-19 status, age in years and sex. Where available, HLA class I and class II types were taken from metadata supplied by the sample provider and were not determined by assay-based typing.

One collaborating source in Seattle enrolled patients while the patients were actively infected and followed the patients over time throughout the course of disease. Collaborating institutions collected whole blood in K2EDTA tubes following their own protocols. Collaborator samples were shipped for TCRbeta analysis as frozen whole blood, isolated PBMCs, or DNA extracted from either sample type. Results the study describes overall, beyond this receptor: The quantity of clinical and demographic metadata differed by source and by participant and was supplied without curation.

TCRbeta CDR3 regions were amplified from genomic DNA using the immunoSEQ Assay, a bias-controlled multiplex PCR. The original pipeline was this. The number of nucleated cells in each sample was estimated from the amplification of reference gene primers within the assay. Sequence reads were collapsed and filtered to measure the absolute abundance of every unique TCRbeta CDR3 rearrangement. For each sample, productive Simpson clonality was calculated by taking the square root of Simpson's diversity index across productive rearrangements. TCRdb took this table from immuneACCESS and kept in-frame rearrangements with V and J called. Such tables lack part of the clones; where checked against another copy, unresolved V genes explain under half of the gap, and the rest is unexplained. V and J calls and clone size are those listed in that table; D and trimming were worked out from the DNA. This sample comprises 100,000 to 150,000 clones, around four fifths of them detected only once. Around 6% of the sample comes from the top ten.

From a lookup of the germline V gene, CDR1 and CDR2 are SGDLS and YYNGEE. Relative to germline, V is missing 3 bases and J is missing 1 base, with 12 bases of the junction outside any gene match. CDR3 length: 19 amino acids, cysteine to phenylalanine. This entry keeps only the CDR3 DNA: 57 bases, framed from base 1. In the case of this clone: The antigen this receptor binds is unknown. It has no much larger one-base neighbor in the sample; base qualities were not kept.

The sample comprised peripheral blood. This sequence uses TRBV9 and TRBJ2-3; 12 bases in between match TRBD1. The receptor was derived from an elderly man with COVID-19, enrolled during active disease. At the DNA level, the sequence is TGTGCCAGCAGCGCCAGTCCCGGGACAGGGGGCTCGGGCACAGATACGCAGTATTTT. Translated, it gives CASSASPGTGGSGTDTQYF.